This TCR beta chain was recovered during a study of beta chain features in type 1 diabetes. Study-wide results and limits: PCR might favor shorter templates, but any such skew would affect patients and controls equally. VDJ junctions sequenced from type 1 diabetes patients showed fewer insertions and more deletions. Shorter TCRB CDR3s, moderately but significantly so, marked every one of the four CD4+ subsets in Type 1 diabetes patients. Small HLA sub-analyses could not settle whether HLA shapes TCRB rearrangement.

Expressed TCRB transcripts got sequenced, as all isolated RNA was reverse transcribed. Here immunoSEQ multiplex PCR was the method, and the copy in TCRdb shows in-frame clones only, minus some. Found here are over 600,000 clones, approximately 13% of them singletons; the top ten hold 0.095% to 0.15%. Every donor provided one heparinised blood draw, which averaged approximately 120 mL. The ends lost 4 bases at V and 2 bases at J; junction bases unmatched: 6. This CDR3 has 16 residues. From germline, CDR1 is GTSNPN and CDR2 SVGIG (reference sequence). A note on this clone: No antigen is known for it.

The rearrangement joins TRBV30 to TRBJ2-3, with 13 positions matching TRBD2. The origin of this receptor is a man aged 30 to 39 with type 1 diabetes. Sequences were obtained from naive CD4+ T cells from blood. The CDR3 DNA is TGTGCCTGGACCCAAGGGACTAGCGGGAACACAGATACGCAGTATTTT. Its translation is CAWTQGTSGNTDTQYF.